Below are 31 T cell receptor beta chains sequenced from a single sample in a study of blood T cells in healthy people across ages. Primed by a sample-barcoded 5' primer and a J-beta primer mix, a second PCR proceeded for about 6 to 11 cycles. MiXCR, run by TCRdb on the 5' RACE reads, gives a single entry per CDR3 protein. The sample has 1.5 million to 2 million distinct CDR3 sequences; roughly 49% are singletons. The sample taken for sequencing was blood. These receptors were obtained from a woman aged 40 to 50 in good health.

This clonotype came up a few times. This chain connects TRBV13 to TRBJ2-1; no clear D. CDR1 and CDR2 from the germline V gene are PRHDT and FYEKMQ (reference sequence). V was trimmed by 5 bases and J by 10 bases, leaving 15 bases between them. This CDR3 contains 13 residues. CDR3 sequence: CASSHRPRTEQFF. The CDR3 bases are TGTGCCAGCAGCCACCGTCCTCGTACAGAGCAGTTCTTC.

The V and J genes are TRBV4-1 and TRBJ2-7; possible D gene TRBD1, 5 bases. This CDR3 is built from 16 residues. The ends were cut back, 2 bases at V and 2 bases at J, with 16 bases in the middle. Germline V gene sequence: CDR1 MGHRA, CDR2 YSYEKL. The CDR3 nucleotides read TGCGCCAGCAGCCAATTAGTGGGGCTTTACACCTACGAGCAGTACTTC. Encoded protein: CASSQLVGLYTYEQYF.

This clonotype was counted only a few times. The chain links TRBV9 to TRBJ2-3; TRBD1 agrees at 8 bases. CDR3 length: 15 residues. Germline CDR1 reads SGDLS; CDR2 reads YYNGEE. J lost 3 bases, V lost 0 bases, and 3 bases had no gene match. The CDR3 loop reads CASSVGQGWTDTQYF. CDR3 coding DNA: TGTGCCAGCAGCGTAGGACAGGGGTGGACAGATACGCAGTATTTT.

The chain recombines TRBV9 with TRBJ2-1, with D possibly TRBD1 on 5 matching bases. V dropped 1 base and J dropped 6 bases, with 11 bases sitting between them. Per germline, CDR1 SGDLS and CDR2 YYNGEE. This CDR3 comprises 14 residues. The CDR3 DNA reads as TGTGCCAGCAGCGTACTAGGAAGGGGCAATGAGCAGTTCTTC. This sequence encodes CASSVLGRGNEQFF. Based on the CDR3 plus reference TRBV9 and TRBJ2-1, the full variable domain is DSGVTQTPKHLITATGQRVTLRCSPRSGDLSVYWYQQSLDQGLQFLIQYYNGEERAKGNILERFSAQQFPDLHSELNLSSLELGDSALYFCASSVLGRGNEQFFGPGTRLTVL.

V is TRBV12-3 or TRBV12-4 and J is TRBJ2-1; 10 nucleotides line up with TRBD2. The CDR3 length is 16 residues. Trimming cost V 2 bases and J 5 bases; bases outside gene matches: 6. The CDR3 loop reads CASSLRVSGGHNEQFF. The CDR3 coding sequence is TGTGCCAGCAGTTTACGCGTTAGCGGGGGGCACAATGAGCAGTTCTTC.

About this clonotype itself: This CDR3 fails to terminate in the conserved phenylalanine or tryptophan, so it likely reflects a read error. This chain connects TRBV7-2 to TRBJ2-5; D gene unclear. Trimming shortened V by 1 base and J by 5 bases, and 11 bases separated the two germline ends. Germline lookup yields CDR1 SGHTA and CDR2 FQGNSA. The CDR3 contains 14 residues. CDR3 region: CASSLVADLETQYS. The CDR3 DNA reads as TGTGCCAGCAGCTTAGTCGCGGATTTGGAGACCCAGTACTCC.

The gene calls are TRBV6-5 and TRBJ1-2; 8 bases align to TRBD1. Germline V gives CDR1 MNHEY, CDR2 SVGAGI. This CDR3 is 14 amino acids long. V was clipped by 2 bases and J by 8 bases; unmatched bases: 7. The chain's CDR3 is CASSYRQGSEGYTF. CDR3 bases: TGTGCCAGCAGTTACCGACAGGGGTCGGAGGGCTACACCTTC.

The chain has TRBV14 and TRBJ1-2; D might be TRBD1 (6 bases). CDR1 and CDR2 from the germline V gene are SGHDN and FVKESK. The germline V and J ends were trimmed by 1 base and 6 bases, with 12 bases remaining between them. This CDR3 contains 14 residues. In nucleotides, the CDR3 is TGTGCCAGCAGCCAAGTCACAGGGACCGATGGCTACACCTTC. Amino acid sequence: CASSQVTGTDGYTF.

The genes are TRBV6-5 and TRBJ1-6, with TRBD1 as a possible D gene (6 bases). This CDR3 has 16 amino acids. The germline CDR1 and CDR2 sequences are MNHEY and SVGAGI. Trimming shortened V by 2 bases and J by 8 bases, and 16 bases separated the two germline ends. The CDR3 DNA is TGTGCCAGCAGTTACCTTTCCACAGGGATGGATTCACCCCTCCACTTT. Protein: CASSYLSTGMDSPLHF.

V and J are TRBV4-2 and TRBJ2-7; D is possibly TRBD2 (5 bases). This CDR3 comprises 14 residues. CDR1 LGHNA and CDR2 YNFKEQ come from the germline V gene. Between the trimmed V and J ends, which lost 0 bases and 7 bases, there was a span of 13 bases. The CDR3, as DNA: TGTGCCAGCAGCCAAGATCGACGGGATCGGGAGCAGTACTTC. Encoded protein: CASSQDRRDREQYF.

The chain combines TRBV5-5 with TRBJ2-7, with 7 positions matching TRBD1. The CDR3 loop spans 18 amino acids. V shed 3 bases, J shed 2 bases, and the junction held 17 bases outside the gene matches. CDR1 and CDR2 (germline): SGHKS, YYEKEE (reference sequence). CDR3 DNA: TGTGCCAGCAGCTCGGAACTAGAGTCGGGACAGCTCCCCTACGAGCAGTACTTC. Encoded protein: CASSSELESGQLPYEQYF.

The rearrangement uses TRBV10-3 and TRBJ2-6; TRBD1 might be the D (6 bases). The CDR3 loop spans 16 amino acids. Germline CDR1 ENHRY, CDR2 SYGVKD. Between the trimmed V and J ends, which lost 4 bases and 2 bases, there was a span of 12 bases. The CDR3 reads CAISGSGQPGANVLTF. The CDR3 coding sequence is TGTGCCATCAGTGGATCCGGACAGCCTGGGGCCAACGTCCTGACTTTC.

The chain recombines TRBV15 with TRBJ2-3; D possibly corresponds to TRBD2 (5 bases). V was trimmed by 3 bases and J by 2 bases, leaving 9 bases between them. In germline, CDR1 is LNHNV, CDR2 YYDKDF (reference sequence). The CDR3 spans 14 residues. The CDR3 protein is CATSSLGLTDTQYF. The CDR3 DNA reads as TGTGCCACCAGCAGCCTCGGACTCACAGATACGCAGTATTTT.

The chain couples TRBV6-5 to TRBJ2-3; TRBD1 agrees at 9 bases. Trimming took 5 bases from V and 1 from J; bases not matched to a gene: 7. CDR1 is MNHEY, CDR2 SVGAGI, per germline. The CDR3 extends over 16 amino acids. The CDR3 reads CASSPQTGGRTDTQYF. The CDR3, as DNA: TGTGCCAGCAGTCCCCAGACAGGGGGACGCACAGATACGCAGTATTTT.

This clonotype was picked up a small number of times. The chain has TRBV5-6 and TRBJ2-6, with a tentative D call TRBD2 (5 bases). CDR3 length: 18 residues. The germline V and J ends were trimmed by 4 bases and 0 bases, with 17 bases remaining between them. In germline, CDR1 is SGHDT, CDR2 YYEEEE. DNA for the CDR3: TGTGCCAGCAGCCTCGTCGTAGGTGACTACTCTGGGGCCAACGTCCTGACTTTC. This sequence encodes CASSLVVGDYSGANVLTF.

V is TRBV5-1 and J is TRBJ1-1, with TRBD1 identical over 7 bases. The CDR3 is 20 residues long. Germline V gene lookup returns CDR1 SGHRS and CDR2 YFSETQ. V trimming: 0 bases; J trimming: 0 bases; junction bases outside the gene matches: 17. The CDR3 DNA reads TGCGCCAGCAGCTTGGTCTCCTATCGACCGGCAGGGGGGTTGAACACTGAAGCTTTCTTT. Its translation is CASSLVSYRPAGGLNTEAFF. The full variable domain, rest sourced from reference TRBV5-1 and TRBJ1-1, is KAGVTQTPRYLIKTRGQQVTLSCSPISGHRSVSWYQQTPGQGLQFLFEYFSETQRNKGNFPGRFSGRQFSNSRSEMNVSTLELGDSALYLCASSLVSYRPAGGLNTEAFFGQGTRLTVV.

The chain couples TRBV20-1 to TRBJ2-1; TRBD1 agrees at 9 bases. With V trimmed by 6 bases and J by 6 bases, 9 bases remained unmatched. The CDR3 has 14 residues. Looked up from germline, CDR1 is DFQATT and CDR2 is SNEGSKA (reference sequence). CDR3 protein: CSAPQGQGRNEQFF. The DNA of the CDR3 is TGCAGTGCCCCCCAGGGACAGGGACGCAATGAGCAGTTCTTC.

This sequence joins TRBV27 and TRBJ2-6; D is uncertain. CDR1 MNHEY and CDR2 SMNVEV come from the germline V gene (reference sequence). The CDR3 is 14 amino acids. V lost 8 bases to trimming and J lost 6 bases, with 14 bases between them. The CDR3 loop reads CASGARLEANVLTF. The CDR3 bases are TGTGCCAGCGGAGCGAGGTTAGAGGCCAACGTCCTGACTTTC.

The rearrangement uses TRBV29-1 and TRBJ2-7; D is unresolved. Trimming shortened V by 4 bases and J by 2 bases, and 12 bases separated the two germline ends. Germline V gene data show CDR1 as SQVTM and CDR2 as ANQGSEA. The CDR3 runs to 13 residues. CDR3 protein: CSVGSAGPYEQYF. Written as DNA, the CDR3 is TGCAGCGTTGGGTCGGCAGGCCCCTACGAGCAGTACTTC.

This clonotype has more than one count but fewer than ten. The chain uses TRBV4-2 and TRBJ2-1; the match to TRBD2 covers 11 bases. Germline CDR1 reads LGHNA; CDR2 reads YNFKEQ. Trimming cost V 0 bases and J 3 bases; bases outside gene matches: 1. The CDR3 extends over 16 amino acids. The CDR3 sequence: CASSQETSGVYNEQFF. CDR3 nucleotides: TGTGCCAGCAGCCAAGAGACTAGCGGGGTCTACAATGAGCAGTTCTTC.

This clonotype was seen a handful of times. V and J are TRBV10-3 and TRBJ2-7; perhaps TRBD1 as D (6 bases). CDR3 length: 16 amino acids. Germline loops: CDR1 ENHRY, CDR2 SYGVKD. Trimming stripped 3 bases from V and 3 bases from J, with 18 bases between. DNA of the CDR3: TGTGCCATCAGTGATTCGAGACAGGCCCTGTACTACGAGCAGTACTTC. Its translation is CAISDSRQALYYEQYF.

A few counts support this clonotype. The chain combines TRBV5-1 with TRBJ1-4; D is uncertain. V lost 0 bases, J lost 4 bases, and 7 bases lay in between. This CDR3 contains 14 residues. Germline CDR1 reads SGHRS; CDR2 reads YFSETQ. CDR3 sequence: CASSLDRFNEKLFF. In DNA form, the CDR3 reads TGCGCCAGCAGCTTGGACAGATTTAATGAAAAACTGTTTTTT.

V gene TRBV6-5 combines with J gene TRBJ1-2, with 7 bases aligning to TRBD1. Losses at the gene ends were 4 bases for V and 4 bases for J; bases not matched to a gene: 12. Germline CDR1 is MNHEY and CDR2 is SVGAGI. The CDR3 runs 16 residues. CDR3 coding DNA: TGTGCCAGCAGTTCCCTCCGACAGGGTCGAAGCTATGGCTACACCTTC. Its protein product is CASSSLRQGRSYGYTF.

The V and J genes are TRBV10-2 and TRBJ2-7; D call uncertain. Trimming removed 2 bases at V and 1 base at J, with 9 bases between. This CDR3 spans 14 amino acids. Germline V gene lookup returns CDR1 WSHSY and CDR2 SAAADI. The chain's CDR3 is CASSEKELSYEQYF. The DNA of the CDR3 is TGCGCCAGCAGTGAGAAGGAATTATCCTACGAGCAGTACTTC.

This clonotype has only a few counts. This sequence joins TRBV20-1 and TRBJ2-3; D is ambiguous. Trimming shortened V by 1 base and J by 2 bases, and 7 bases separated the two germline ends. CDR3 length: 13 amino acids. Germline-derived CDR1 and CDR2 are DFQATT and SNEGSKA (reference sequence). The CDR3 DNA sequence: TGCAGTGCTAGAGGTCCGCACACAGATACGCAGTATTTT. Translating gives CSARGPHTDTQYF.

The chain combines TRBV28 with TRBJ1-3; D unresolved. Trimming stripped 7 bases from V and 4 bases from J, with 11 bases between. CDR1 is MDHEN, CDR2 SYDVKM, per germline. There are 13 residues in the CDR3. This chain's CDR3 is CASTSSPGNTIYF. CDR3 in DNA: TGTGCCAGCACTTCATCCCCCGGAAACACCATATATTTT.

This chain joins TRBV12-3 or TRBV12-4 and TRBJ1-2; D is unclear. There are 14 residues in the CDR3. V lost 0 bases and J 2 bases, leaving 7 bases between the germline ends. The DNA of the CDR3 is TGTGCCAGCAGTTTAGCGGTGGTGAACTATGGCTACACCTTC. Protein product: CASSLAVVNYGYTF.

The V call is TRBV7-9, the J call TRBJ2-7; D remains ambiguous. The V gene lost 2 bases and the J gene lost 3 bases, with 14 bases spanning the gap. CDR1 SEHNR and CDR2 FQNEAQ come from the germline V gene (reference sequence). This CDR3 contains 15 residues. DNA for the CDR3: TGTGCCAGCAGCTTATCTTTAGGGCCCGACTACGAGCAGTACTTC. Its translation: CASSLSLGPDYEQYF.

The genes are TRBV20-1 and TRBJ2-2, with D uncertain. Germline V gene data show CDR1 as DFQATT and CDR2 as SNEGSKA (reference sequence). Trimming left V 6 bases short and J 4 bases short, with 18 bases between. The CDR3 covers 15 residues. The CDR3 loop is CSAPAEPQRTGELFF. In DNA, the CDR3 is TGCAGTGCCCCGGCGGAACCCCAGCGCACCGGGGAGCTGTTTTTT.

J is TRBJ2-5 and V is TRBV20-1; 8 bases are a match to TRBD1. The CDR3 is 14 amino acids. Germline CDR1 and CDR2: DFQATT and SNEGSKA (reference sequence). Trimming at V came to 3 bases and at J to 5 bases, leaving 8 bases not matched to a gene. The CDR3 region has the DNA TGCAGTGCTAGGGACTACAGGGGGAGGGAGACCCAGTACTTC. Protein product: CSARDYRGRETQYF.

V is TRBV7-2 and J is TRBJ2-3; 7 nucleotides agree with TRBD2. V trimming: 5 bases; J trimming: 0 bases; junction bases outside the gene matches: 5. CDR1 and CDR2 (germline): SGHTA, FQGNSA. CDR3 length equals 15 residues. The CDR3 DNA is TGTGCCAGCAGCGACCGGGACTATAGCACAGATACGCAGTATTTT. This gives the protein CASSDRDYSTDTQYF.